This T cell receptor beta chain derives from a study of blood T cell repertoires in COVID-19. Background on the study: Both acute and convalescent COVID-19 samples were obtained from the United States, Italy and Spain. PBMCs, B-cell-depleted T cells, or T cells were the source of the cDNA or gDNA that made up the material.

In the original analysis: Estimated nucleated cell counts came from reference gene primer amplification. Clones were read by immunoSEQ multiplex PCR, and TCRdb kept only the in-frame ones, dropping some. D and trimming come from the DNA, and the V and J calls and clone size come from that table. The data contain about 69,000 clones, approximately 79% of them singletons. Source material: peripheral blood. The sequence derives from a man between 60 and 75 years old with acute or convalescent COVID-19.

The DNA for the CDR3 is TGTGCCAGCAGGTCGGGACAGGGATACGAGCAGTACTTC. Its protein is CASRSGQGYEQYF. This chain connects TRBV28 to TRBJ2-7; 9 bases align to TRBD1. The CDR3 sequence is 13 residues long. Trimming took 6 bases from V and 4 from J; bases not matched to a gene: 4. Germline V lookup: CDR1 MDHEN, CDR2 SYDVKM.